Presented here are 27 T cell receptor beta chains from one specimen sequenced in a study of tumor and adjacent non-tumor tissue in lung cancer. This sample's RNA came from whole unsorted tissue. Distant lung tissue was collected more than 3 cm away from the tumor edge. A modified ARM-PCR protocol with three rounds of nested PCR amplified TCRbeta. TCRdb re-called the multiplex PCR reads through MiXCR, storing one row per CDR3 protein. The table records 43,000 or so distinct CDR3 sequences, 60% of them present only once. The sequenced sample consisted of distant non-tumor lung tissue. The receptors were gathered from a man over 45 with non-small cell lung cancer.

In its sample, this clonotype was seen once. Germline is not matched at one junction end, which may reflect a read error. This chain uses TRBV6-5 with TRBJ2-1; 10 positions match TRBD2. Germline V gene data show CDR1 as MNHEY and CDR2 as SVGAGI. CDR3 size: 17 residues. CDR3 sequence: CASGYSRLAGSYNEQFF. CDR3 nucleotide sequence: TGTGCCAGCGGTTACTCAAGACTAGCGGGCTCCTACAATGAGCAGTTCTTC.

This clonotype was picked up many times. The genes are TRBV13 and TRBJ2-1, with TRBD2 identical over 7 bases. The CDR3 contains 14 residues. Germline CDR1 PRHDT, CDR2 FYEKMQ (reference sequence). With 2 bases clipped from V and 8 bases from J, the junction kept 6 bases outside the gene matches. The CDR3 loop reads CASSLRRGDHEQFF. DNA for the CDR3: TGTGCCAGCAGCTTAAGACGGGGGGACCATGAGCAGTTCTTC.

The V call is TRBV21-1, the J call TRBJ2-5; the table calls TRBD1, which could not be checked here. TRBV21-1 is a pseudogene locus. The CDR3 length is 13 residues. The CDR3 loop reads CTSGRGQWETQYF. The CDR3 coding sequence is TGTACCAGCGGACGGGGACAGTGGGAGACCCAGTACTTC.

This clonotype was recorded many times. The CDR3 loop reads CATPGLGAGVHDEQFF. The CDR3 DNA reads as TGTGCCACCCCGGGGTTGGGAGCGGGAGTACACGATGAGCAGTTCTTC. The chain uses TRBV6-2 or TRBV6-3 and TRBJ2-1; 8 bases match TRBD2. The junction had 19 bases not matched to a gene; V was cut back by 10 bases and J by 8 bases. The CDR3 runs to 16 residues. The germline V gene encodes CDR1 MNHEY and CDR2 SVGEGT.

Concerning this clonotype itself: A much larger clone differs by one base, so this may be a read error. CDR3 bases: TGTGTCAGCACGGGGGCTGGCTATGGCTACACCTTC. Its translation is CVSTGAGYGYTF. The chain carries TRBV28 and TRBJ1-2, with D possibly being TRBD1 (6 bases). CDR3 length equals 12 residues. The germline V gene encodes CDR1 MDHEN and CDR2 SYDVKM.

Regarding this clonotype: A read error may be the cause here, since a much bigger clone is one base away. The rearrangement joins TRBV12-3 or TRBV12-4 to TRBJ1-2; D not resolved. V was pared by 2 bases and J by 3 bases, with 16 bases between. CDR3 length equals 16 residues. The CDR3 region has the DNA TGTGCCAGCAGTTTATATACGGGCAGCCCAGACTATGGCTACACCTTC. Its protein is CASSLYTGSPDYGYTF.

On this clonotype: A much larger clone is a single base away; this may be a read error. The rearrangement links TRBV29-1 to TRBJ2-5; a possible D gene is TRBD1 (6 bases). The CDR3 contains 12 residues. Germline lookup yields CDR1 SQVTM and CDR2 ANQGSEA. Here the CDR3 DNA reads TGCAGCGTTCGCCGGGGACAAGAGGCCCAGTACTTC. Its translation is CSVRRGQEAQYF.

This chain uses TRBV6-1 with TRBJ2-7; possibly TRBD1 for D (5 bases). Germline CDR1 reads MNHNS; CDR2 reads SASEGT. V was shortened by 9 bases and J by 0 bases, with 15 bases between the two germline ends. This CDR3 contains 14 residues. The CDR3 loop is CASRGYTSSYEQYF. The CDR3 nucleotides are TGTGCCAGTAGGGGTTACACCTCCTCCTACGAGCAGTACTTC.

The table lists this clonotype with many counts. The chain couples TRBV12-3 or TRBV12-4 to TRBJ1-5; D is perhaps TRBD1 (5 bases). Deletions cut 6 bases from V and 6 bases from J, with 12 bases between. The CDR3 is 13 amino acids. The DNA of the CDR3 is TGTGCCAGCAGGCGGGGGACTACTCAGCCCCAGCATTTT. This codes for CASRRGTTQPQHF.

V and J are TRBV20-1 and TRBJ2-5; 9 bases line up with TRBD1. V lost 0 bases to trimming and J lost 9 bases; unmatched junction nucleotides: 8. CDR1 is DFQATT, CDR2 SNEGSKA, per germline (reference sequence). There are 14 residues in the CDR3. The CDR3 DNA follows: TGCAGTGCTAGAGATCCCACAGGGGGCTTGTCCCAGTACTTC. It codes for CSARDPTGGLSQYF.

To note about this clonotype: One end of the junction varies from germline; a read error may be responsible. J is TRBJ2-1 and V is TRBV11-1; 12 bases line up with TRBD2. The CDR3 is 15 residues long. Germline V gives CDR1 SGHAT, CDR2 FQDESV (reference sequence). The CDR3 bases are TGTACCAGCAGCCTCAGGACTAGCGGGGCCAATGAGCACTTCTTC. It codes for CTSSLRTSGANEHFF.

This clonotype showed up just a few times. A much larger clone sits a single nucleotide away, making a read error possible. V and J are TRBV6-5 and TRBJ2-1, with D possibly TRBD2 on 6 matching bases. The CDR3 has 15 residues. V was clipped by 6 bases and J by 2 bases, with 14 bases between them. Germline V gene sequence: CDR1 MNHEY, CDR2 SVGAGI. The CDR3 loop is CASRSSELTYNEQFF. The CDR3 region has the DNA TGTGCCAGCAGATCTAGCGAGTTGACCTACAATGAGCAGTTCTTC.

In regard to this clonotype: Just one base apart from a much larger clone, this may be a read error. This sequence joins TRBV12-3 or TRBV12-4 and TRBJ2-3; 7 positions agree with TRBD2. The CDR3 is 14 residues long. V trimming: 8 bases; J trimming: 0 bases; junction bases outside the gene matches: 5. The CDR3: CASHPGGSTDTQYF. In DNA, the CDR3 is TGTGCCAGCCACCCGGGGGGTAGCACAGATACGCAGTATTTT.

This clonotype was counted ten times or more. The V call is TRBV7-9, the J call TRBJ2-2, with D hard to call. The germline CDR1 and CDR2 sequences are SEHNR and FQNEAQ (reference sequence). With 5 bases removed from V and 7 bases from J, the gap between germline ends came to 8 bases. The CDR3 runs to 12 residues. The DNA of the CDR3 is TGTGCCAGCAGCCCTGCGAGCGGGGAGCTGTTTTTT. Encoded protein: CASSPASGELFF. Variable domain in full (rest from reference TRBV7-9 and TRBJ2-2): DTGVSQNPRHKITKRGQNVTFRCDPISEHNRLYWYRQTLGQGPEFLTYFQNEAQLEKSRLLSDRFSAERPKGSFSTLEIQRTEQGDSAMYLCASSPASGELFFGEGSRLTVL.

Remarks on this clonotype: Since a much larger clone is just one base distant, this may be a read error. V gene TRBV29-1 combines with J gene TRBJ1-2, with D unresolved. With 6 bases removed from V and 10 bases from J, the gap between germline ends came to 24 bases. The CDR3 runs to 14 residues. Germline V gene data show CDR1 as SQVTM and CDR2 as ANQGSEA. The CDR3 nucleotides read TGCAGCGTCCTGCTGGGTGTGCCTATTGACGACTACACCTTC. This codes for CSVLLGVPIDDYTF.

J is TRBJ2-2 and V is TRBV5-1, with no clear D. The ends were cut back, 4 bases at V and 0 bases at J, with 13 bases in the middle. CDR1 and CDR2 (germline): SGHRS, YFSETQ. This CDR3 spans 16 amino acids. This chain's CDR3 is CASSPPPAANTGELFF. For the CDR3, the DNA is TGCGCCAGCAGCCCCCCGCCGGCTGCGAACACCGGGGAGCTGTTTTTT.

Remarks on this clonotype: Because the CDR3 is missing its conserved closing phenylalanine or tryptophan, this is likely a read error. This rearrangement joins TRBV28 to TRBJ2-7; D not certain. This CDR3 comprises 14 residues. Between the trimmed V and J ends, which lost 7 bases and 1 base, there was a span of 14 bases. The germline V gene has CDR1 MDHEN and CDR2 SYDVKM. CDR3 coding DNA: TGTGCCAGCACCGCTTCAGGCGGTTCCTACGAGCAGTACATC. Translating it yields CASTASGGSYEQYI.

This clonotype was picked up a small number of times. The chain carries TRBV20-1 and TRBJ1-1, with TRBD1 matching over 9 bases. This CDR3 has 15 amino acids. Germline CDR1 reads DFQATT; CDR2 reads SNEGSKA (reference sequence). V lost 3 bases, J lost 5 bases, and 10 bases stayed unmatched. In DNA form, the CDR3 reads TGCAGTGCTAGTGGATCCGGGACAGGGATTACTGAAGCTTTCTTT. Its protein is CSASGSGTGITEAFF.

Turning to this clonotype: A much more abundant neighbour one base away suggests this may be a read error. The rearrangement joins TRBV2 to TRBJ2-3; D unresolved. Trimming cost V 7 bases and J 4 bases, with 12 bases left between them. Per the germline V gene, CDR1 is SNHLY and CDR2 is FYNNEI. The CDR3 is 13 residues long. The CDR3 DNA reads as TGTGCCAGCAAAGGCAGGAAGGCAGATACGCAGTATTTT. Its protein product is CASKGRKADTQYF.

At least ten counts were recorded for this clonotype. The CDR3 nucleotides read TGTGCCAGCTCACCACGACAGGGGGTATACGAGCAGTACTTC. It is translated as CASSPRQGVYEQYF. The chain uses TRBV18 and TRBJ2-7; 9 bases fit TRBD1. Germline loops: CDR1 KGHSH, CDR2 LQKENI. The CDR3 spans 14 residues. V dropped 1 base and J dropped 4; count of bases not matched to a gene: 2.

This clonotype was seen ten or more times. CDR3 region: CASGPGGINEQFF. The CDR3 nucleotides are TGTGCCAGCGGACCGGGGGGGATCAATGAGCAGTTCTTC. This chain links TRBV7-9 with TRBJ2-1; the match to TRBD2 covers 8 bases. Germline values: CDR1 SEHNR, CDR2 FQNEAQ (reference sequence). The junction had 6 bases not matched to a gene; V was cut back by 8 bases and J by 6 bases. The CDR3 runs 13 residues.

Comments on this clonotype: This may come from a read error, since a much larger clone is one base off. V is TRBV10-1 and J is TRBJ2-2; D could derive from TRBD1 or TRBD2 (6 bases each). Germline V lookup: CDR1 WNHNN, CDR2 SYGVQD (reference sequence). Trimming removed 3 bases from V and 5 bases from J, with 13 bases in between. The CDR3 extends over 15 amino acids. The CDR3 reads CASSDTRRGTGELFF. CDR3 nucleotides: TGCGCCAGCAGTGATACAAGGAGGGGGACCGGGGAGCTGTTTTTT.

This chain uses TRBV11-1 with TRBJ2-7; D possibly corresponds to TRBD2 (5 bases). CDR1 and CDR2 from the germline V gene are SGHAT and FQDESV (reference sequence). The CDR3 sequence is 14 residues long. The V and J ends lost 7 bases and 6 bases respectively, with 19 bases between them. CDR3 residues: CASTQPAGRGEQYF. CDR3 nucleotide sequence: TGTGCCAGCACCCAACCGGCGGGCAGAGGCGAGCAGTACTTC.

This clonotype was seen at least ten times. Here the CDR3 reads CASSPGTTSYEQYF. The CDR3 region has the DNA TGTGCCAGCAGCCCCGGGACTACCTCCTACGAGCAGTACTTC. The chain carries TRBV4-2 and TRBJ2-7; 7 bases map to TRBD2. Germline CDR1 and CDR2: LGHNA and YNFKEQ. The CDR3 covers 14 residues. The J segment lost 0 bases and the V segment lost 4 bases, leaving 3 bases of the junction unmatched.

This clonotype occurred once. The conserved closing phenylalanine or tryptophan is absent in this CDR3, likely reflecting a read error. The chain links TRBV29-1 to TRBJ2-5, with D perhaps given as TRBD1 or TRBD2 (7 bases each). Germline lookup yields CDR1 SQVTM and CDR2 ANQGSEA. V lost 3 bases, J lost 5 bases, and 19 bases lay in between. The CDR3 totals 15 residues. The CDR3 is CSVDDRSGGDETQYL. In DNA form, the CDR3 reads TGCAGCGTTGACGATAGGTCAGGGGGGGATGAGACCCAGTACCTC.

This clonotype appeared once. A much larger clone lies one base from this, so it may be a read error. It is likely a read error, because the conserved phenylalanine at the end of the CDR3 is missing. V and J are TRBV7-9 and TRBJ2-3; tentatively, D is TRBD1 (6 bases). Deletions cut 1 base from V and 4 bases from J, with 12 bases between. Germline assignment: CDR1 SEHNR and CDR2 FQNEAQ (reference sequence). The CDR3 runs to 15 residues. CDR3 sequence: CASSLGLQGADTQYV. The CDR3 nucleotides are TGTGCCAGCAGCTTAGGGTTACAGGGCGCAGATACGCAGTATGTT.

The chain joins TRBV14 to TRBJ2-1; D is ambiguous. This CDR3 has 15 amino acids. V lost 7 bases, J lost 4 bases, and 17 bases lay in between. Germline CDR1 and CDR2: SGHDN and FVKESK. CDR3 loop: CASIPEGWMYNEQFF. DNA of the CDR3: TGTGCCAGCATCCCTGAAGGCTGGATGTACAATGAGCAGTTCTTC.